This TCR beta chain was recorded in a study of OX40 agonist ivuxolimab in advanced cancers. Clones were sequenced by immunoSEQ multiplex PCR, and TCRdb holds only the in-frame ones, with some missing. Of around 30,000 clones listed, roughly nine tenths were seen once; the top ten hold just under 9.5%. In germline, CDR1 is MNHNY, CDR2 SVGAGI (reference sequence). V gave up 2 bases and J gave up 8 bases, with 10 bases separating them. This CDR3 comprises 13 residues. Turning to this clone: What it binds is unknown.

General observations from the study: Blood T cells, both CD4+ and CD8+, expanded clonally by week 6 at 0.1 to 3.0 mg/kg.

The sequence came from an adult with an advanced solid tumor such as melanoma, head and neck, liver or kidney cancer. The specimen comprised CD4+ or CD8+ T cells sorted from blood, sampled in a trial of the OX40 agonist ivuxolimab. V usage is TRBV6-6 and J usage is TRBJ2-4; D is ambiguous. Written as DNA, the CDR3 is TGTGCCAGCAGTTACGTGCAGAGTCACATTCAGTACTTC. Translated: CASSYVQSHIQYF.